The 29 T cell receptor beta chains below come from one sample, sequenced in a study of blood T cell repertoires in COVID-19. Sequenced by immunoSEQ multiplex PCR; TCRdb stores in-frame clones only, minus some. The data show some 160,000 clones, with roughly 81% seen just once and roughly 2.7% held by the top ten. The sequenced material came from peripheral blood. Every receptor here comes from a woman of 80 years or more with COVID-19, enrolled during active disease.

The V and J genes are TRBV7-3 and TRBJ1-1; D remains unclear. Germline CDR1 and CDR2: SGHTA and FQGTGA. V gave up 2 bases and J gave up 1 base, with 11 bases separating them. The CDR3 has 15 amino acids. The CDR3 is CASSLPDGGNTEAFF. As DNA, the CDR3 is TGTGCCAGCAGCTTACCGGACGGAGGGAACACTGAAGCTTTCTTT.

The V and J genes are TRBV28 and TRBJ1-2, with D unresolved. This CDR3 is built from 12 residues. Germline CDR1 is MDHEN and CDR2 is SYDVKM. The V gene lost 7 bases and the J gene lost 1 base, with 7 bases spanning the gap. As DNA, the CDR3 is TGTGCCAGCAATCTTCTTAACTATGGCTACACCTTC. Protein: CASNLLNYGYTF.

This rearrangement joins TRBV7-8 to TRBJ2-1; TRBD2 is a possible D gene (5 bases). CDR3 size: 14 residues. CDR1 and CDR2 (germline): SGHVS, FQNEAQ. V lost 1 base, J lost 10 bases, and 14 bases lay in between. In DNA form, the CDR3 reads TGTGCCAGCAGCTTAGTTAAGTTTAGGGAGGAGCAGTTCTTC. Its translation: CASSLVKFREEQFF.

J is TRBJ1-4 and V is TRBV28; D is possibly TRBD1 (5 bases). Trimming shortened V by 6 bases and J by 0 bases, and 5 bases separated the two germline ends. The CDR3 is 13 amino acids. CDR1 and CDR2 from the germline V gene are MDHEN and SYDVKM. In DNA form, the CDR3 reads TGTGCCAGCAGCAGGGCAACTAATGAAAAACTGTTTTTT. Translated, it gives CASSRATNEKLFF.

This clone was counted only a few times. The chain carries TRBV10-3 and TRBJ1-2; TRBD1 matches at 8 bases. In germline, CDR1 is ENHRY, CDR2 SYGVKD. The junction had 7 bases not matched to a gene; V was cut back by 7 bases and J by 6 bases. The CDR3 has 13 residues. The CDR3 DNA is TGTGCCATCACCCCACAGGGGGTTAATGGCTACACCTTC. Translated: CAITPQGVNGYTF.

V and J are TRBV5-1 and TRBJ1-1, with D unclear. The V and J ends lost 4 bases and 2 bases respectively, with 9 bases between them. Germline lookup yields CDR1 SGHRS and CDR2 YFSETQ. This CDR3 has 13 residues. The CDR3 region has the DNA TGCGCCAGCAGCATGGCCTCCAACACTGAAGCTTTCTTT. It yields the protein CASSMASNTEAFF.

This clone was seen only once. Sequence at one end of the junction differs from germline and may be a read error. This chain connects TRBV11-2 to TRBJ1-1, with D perhaps matching TRBD1 (5 bases). The germline CDR1 and CDR2 sequences are SGHAT and FQNNGV. There are 13 residues in the CDR3. This CDR3 reads CASTLLEGAEAFF. DNA for the CDR3: TGTGCCAGCACCTTACTTGAAGGGGCTGAAGCTTTCTTT.

This chain connects TRBV18 to TRBJ1-2; 9 bases match TRBD1. The V gene end was trimmed by 3 bases and the J gene end by 4 bases; junction bases not matched to a gene: 3. Germline values: CDR1 KGHSH, CDR2 LQKENI. This CDR3 has 14 residues. Here the CDR3 DNA reads TGTGCCAGCTCACCGGGACAGGGTCTCTATGGCTACACCTTC. It yields the protein CASSPGQGLYGYTF. The whole variable domain, filled in from reference TRBV18 and TRBJ1-2, reads NAGVMQNPRHLVRRRGQEARLRCSPMKGHSHVYWYRQLPEEGLKFMVYLQKENIIDESGMPKERFSAEFPKEGPSILRIQQVVRGDSAAYFCASSPGQGLYGYTFGSGTRLTVV.

The chain joins TRBV28 to TRBJ2-7; the match to TRBD2 covers 12 bases. This CDR3 contains 14 residues. Germline lookup yields CDR1 MDHEN and CDR2 SYDVKM. V trimming: 2 bases; J trimming: 10 bases; junction bases outside the gene matches: 6. The CDR3 bases are TGTGCCAGCAGTTTACTTACTAGCGGGAGGAACCAGTACTTC. This translates into CASSLLTSGRNQYF.

In its sample, this clone was seen a few times. This rearrangement joins TRBV6-2 or TRBV6-3 to TRBJ1-4, with D maybe TRBD1 (6 bases). CDR3 length: 16 residues. CDR1 and CDR2 from the germline V gene are MNHEY and SVGEGT. V lost 5 bases to trimming and J lost 6 bases, with 19 bases between them. The CDR3 sequence is CASSPNRQVGHEKLFF. The CDR3 DNA follows: TGTGCCAGCAGTCCCAATCGACAGGTGGGACATGAAAAACTGTTTTTT.

The gene calls are TRBV28 and TRBJ2-5, with 7 nucleotides matching TRBD1. The CDR3 is 14 amino acids. After removal of 7 bases from V and 5 bases from J, the junction contained 10 bases not matched to a gene. Germline V CDR1 and CDR2: MDHEN, SYDVKM. Here the CDR3 reads CASNQPDRPETQYF. CDR3 bases: TGTGCCAGCAACCAACCGGACAGGCCGGAGACCCAGTACTTC.

V usage is TRBV10-2 and J usage is TRBJ2-7, with D perhaps matching TRBD1 (7 bases). CDR1 is WSHSY and CDR2 is SAAADI in the germline V gene. V dropped 1 base and J dropped 9 bases, with 13 bases sitting between them. This CDR3 comprises 13 residues. Here the CDR3 reads CASSELRRDRQYF. CDR3 coding DNA: TGCGCCAGCAGTGAGTTAAGGCGGGACAGGCAGTACTTC.

The V call is TRBV18, the J call TRBJ1-2; possibly TRBD1 for D (5 bases). V was pared by 2 bases and J by 3 bases, with 19 bases between. This CDR3 spans 17 amino acids. In germline, CDR1 is KGHSH, CDR2 LQKENI. The chain's CDR3 is CASSPSTTAPYYYGYTF. CDR3 DNA: TGTGCCAGCTCACCATCCACGACAGCTCCCTATTACTATGGCTACACCTTC. Using reference TRBV18 and TRBJ1-2 for the parts outside the CDR3, the full variable domain is NAGVMQNPRHLVRRRGQEARLRCSPMKGHSHVYWYRQLPEEGLKFMVYLQKENIIDESGMPKERFSAEFPKEGPSILRIQQVVRGDSAAYFCASSPSTTAPYYYGYTFGSGTRLTVV.

Points on this clone: One end of the junction is discordant with germline, which a read error may explain. The chain is built from TRBV7-7 and TRBJ2-1; 7 bases match TRBD2. The CDR3 length is 15 residues. Germline-derived CDR1 and CDR2 are SSHAT and FNYEAQ (reference sequence). The CDR3 is CASSLELAWDNEQFF. CDR3 DNA: TGTGCTAGCAGCTTAGAACTAGCGTGGGACAATGAGCAGTTCTTC.

The chain joins TRBV9 to TRBJ2-7; TRBD1 agrees at 8 bases. CDR3 length: 13 residues. Germline V gene data show CDR1 as SGDLS and CDR2 as YYNGEE. V was clipped by 3 bases and J by 6 bases; unmatched bases: 5. Here the CDR3 reads CASSDRTGREQYF. CDR3 coding DNA: TGTGCCAGCAGCGATAGGACAGGGCGCGAGCAGTACTTC.

The count of this clone is one. The gene calls are TRBV6-4 and TRBJ1-6; D gene ambiguous. Trimming cost V 2 bases and J 10 bases, with 6 bases left between them. Germline CDR1 MRHNA, CDR2 SNTAGT. The CDR3 totals 12 residues. The CDR3 DNA follows: TGTGCCAGCAGTGACCCCTTCTCACCCCTCCACTTT. This codes for CASSDPFSPLHF.

The chain employs TRBV19 and TRBJ2-2; 8 bases map to TRBD1. CDR1 LNHDA and CDR2 SQIVND come from the germline V gene (reference sequence). The trim removed 4 bases at V and 4 bases at J, leaving 8 bases unmatched. This CDR3 has 16 amino acids. The chain's CDR3 is CASSTLMTGATGELFF. The CDR3 region has the DNA TGTGCCAGTAGTACCCTAATGACAGGGGCCACCGGGGAGCTGTTTTTT.

The chain is built from TRBV7-2 and TRBJ2-1, with TRBD2 identical over 13 bases. Germline V gene lookup returns CDR1 SGHTA and CDR2 FQGNSA. CDR3 length equals 17 residues. The V segment lost 6 bases and the J segment 0 bases; nucleotides outside the gene matches: 5. CDR3 bases: TGTGCCAGCAGGCCTACTAGCGGGAGGGCCTCCTACAATGAGCAGTTCTTC. It encodes CASRPTSGRASYNEQFF. Using reference TRBV7-2 and TRBJ2-1 for the parts outside the CDR3, the full variable domain is GAGVSQSPSNKVTEKGKDVELRCDPISGHTALYWYRQSLGQGLEFLIYFQGNSAPDKSGLPSDRFSAERTGGSVSTLTIQRTQQEDSAVYLCASRPTSGRASYNEQFFGPGTRLTVL.

The chain links TRBV9 to TRBJ2-5, with D possibly matching TRBD1 (5 bases). V was cut by 0 bases and J by 5 bases, with 8 bases left in between. Looked up from germline, CDR1 is SGDLS and CDR2 is YYNGEE. The CDR3 covers 13 residues. The CDR3 region is CASSVGGVETQYF. The CDR3 coding sequence is TGTGCCAGCAGCGTAGGGGGCGTGGAGACCCAGTACTTC.

The chain combines TRBV7-8 with TRBJ1-1, with TRBD1 as a possible D gene (5 bases). Trimming pared 5 bases from V and 3 bases from J, leaving 13 bases between. The CDR3 extends over 14 amino acids. CDR1 and CDR2 from the germline V gene are SGHVS and FQNEAQ. The CDR3 protein is CASSDPVQDTEAFF. The CDR3, as DNA: TGTGCCAGCAGCGACCCCGTACAGGACACTGAAGCTTTCTTT.

This chain connects TRBV19 to TRBJ1-1, with a tentative D call TRBD1 (6 bases). The germline gives CDR1 LNHDA, CDR2 SQIVND (reference sequence). With 5 bases removed from V and 0 bases from J, the gap between germline ends came to 16 bases. The CDR3 is 16 amino acids. CDR3 in DNA: TGTGCCAGTAGTCCCGGGACATGGGACATGAACACTGAAGCTTTCTTT. This sequence encodes CASSPGTWDMNTEAFF.

This clone was recorded many times. The chain's CDR3 is CAPYRGENYGYTF. Written as DNA, the CDR3 is TGTGCCCCTTACAGGGGAGAAAACTATGGCTACACCTTC. The chain recombines TRBV30 with TRBJ1-2; TRBD1 aligns across 7 bases. There are 13 residues in the CDR3. J was trimmed by 2 bases and V by 8 bases; bases with no gene match: 8. The V gene's germline CDR1 is GTSNPN and CDR2 SVGIG (reference sequence).

The chain recombines TRBV30 with TRBJ1-3, with D perhaps matching TRBD1 (6 bases). V gave up 0 bases and J gave up 0 bases, with 12 bases separating them. This CDR3 is built from 16 residues. CDR1 and CDR2 (germline): GTSNPN, SVGIG (reference sequence). The CDR3 loop is CAWSVQGRRSGNTIYF. The DNA of the CDR3 is TGTGCCTGGAGTGTACAGGGTAGGCGCTCTGGAAACACCATATATTTT.

The chain recombines TRBV7-9 with TRBJ2-7, with 10 bases matching TRBD2. V gave up 1 base and J gave up 6 bases; unmatched junction bases: 12. This CDR3 spans 17 amino acids. Germline values: CDR1 SEHNR, CDR2 FQNEAQ (reference sequence). For the CDR3, the DNA is TGTGCCAGCAGCTTAGTAGGGGAGGAGCGGGGGGGCTCCGAGCAGTACTTC. Its protein is CASSLVGEERGGSEQYF.

V usage is TRBV27 and J usage is TRBJ1-2; D ambiguous. Germline CDR1 reads MNHEY; CDR2 reads SMNVEV (reference sequence). This CDR3 region has 15 residues. V was clipped by 6 bases and J by 3 bases, with 17 bases between them. CDR3 bases: TGTGCCAGCAGAAAATTCGGGTCTGCCGACTATGGCTACACCTTC. Translation gives CASRKFGSADYGYTF.

The CDR3 sequence: CASSGTSGYEQYF. The CDR3 region has the DNA TGTGCCAGCAGCGGGACTAGCGGCTACGAGCAGTACTTC. The chain uses TRBV2 and TRBJ2-7, with 11 bases identical to TRBD2. Germline CDR1 reads SNHLY; CDR2 reads FYNNEI. Trimming removed 6 bases from V and 3 bases from J; junction bases left unmatched: 1. The CDR3 contains 13 residues. Variable domain in full (rest from reference TRBV2 and TRBJ2-7): EPEVTQTPSHQVTQMGQEVILRCVPISNHLYFYWYRQILGQKVEFLVSFYNNEISEKSEIFDDQFSVERPDGSNFTLKIRSTKLEDSAMYFCASSGTSGYEQYFGPGTRLTVT.

V and J are TRBV7-9 and TRBJ2-1, with D possibly matching TRBD1 (5 bases). In germline, CDR1 is SEHNR, CDR2 FQNEAQ (reference sequence). This CDR3 is built from 15 residues. V was shortened by 2 bases and J by 4 bases, with 12 bases between the two germline ends. CDR3 sequence: CASSLQGSPYNEQFF. CDR3 DNA sequence: TGTGCCAGCAGCTTACAGGGTTCTCCTTACAATGAGCAGTTCTTC.

The V and J genes are TRBV7-9 and TRBJ1-1, with D tentatively TRBD1 (5 bases). CDR1 and CDR2 (germline): SEHNR, FQNEAQ (reference sequence). The CDR3 is 13 amino acids. V lost 3 bases and J 10 bases, leaving 15 bases between the germline ends. The CDR3 region is CASSFRRVEGAFF. The CDR3 bases are TGTGCCAGCAGCTTCCGCAGGGTGGAAGGAGCTTTCTTT. The whole variable domain, remainder taken from reference TRBV7-9 and TRBJ1-1, is DTGVSQNPRHKITKRGQNVTFRCDPISEHNRLYWYRQTLGQGPEFLTYFQNEAQLEKSRLLSDRFSAERPKGSFSTLEIQRTEQGDSAMYLCASSFRRVEGAFFGQGTRLTVV.

The chain carries TRBV30 and TRBJ2-5, with D unresolved. V was shortened by 2 bases and J by 2 bases, with 6 bases between the two germline ends. Per germline, CDR1 GTSNPN and CDR2 SVGIG (reference sequence). CDR3 length: 12 residues. CDR3 bases: TGTGCCTGGAGTCCTAATCAAGAGACCCAGTACTTC. It is translated as CAWSPNQETQYF.